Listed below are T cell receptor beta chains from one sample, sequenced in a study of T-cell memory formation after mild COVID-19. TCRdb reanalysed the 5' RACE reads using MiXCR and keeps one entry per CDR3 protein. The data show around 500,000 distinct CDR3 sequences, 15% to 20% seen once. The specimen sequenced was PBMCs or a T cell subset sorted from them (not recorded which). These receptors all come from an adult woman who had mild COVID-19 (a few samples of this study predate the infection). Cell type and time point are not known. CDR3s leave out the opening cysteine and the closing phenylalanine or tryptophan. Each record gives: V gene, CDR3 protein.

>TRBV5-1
ASSLGTSRTYEQY
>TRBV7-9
ASSFSSDYTGELF
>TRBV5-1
ASSLEGGQGSGSYNEQF
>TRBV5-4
ASSSTAADTQY
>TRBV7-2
ASSKDISYEQY
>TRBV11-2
ASSLATADIYGYT
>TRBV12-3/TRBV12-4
ASSFGGVAGQETQY
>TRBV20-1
SARDLGSGEQY
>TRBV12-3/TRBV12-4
ASSARTSGRYEQY
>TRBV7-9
ASSFEAGGIGELF